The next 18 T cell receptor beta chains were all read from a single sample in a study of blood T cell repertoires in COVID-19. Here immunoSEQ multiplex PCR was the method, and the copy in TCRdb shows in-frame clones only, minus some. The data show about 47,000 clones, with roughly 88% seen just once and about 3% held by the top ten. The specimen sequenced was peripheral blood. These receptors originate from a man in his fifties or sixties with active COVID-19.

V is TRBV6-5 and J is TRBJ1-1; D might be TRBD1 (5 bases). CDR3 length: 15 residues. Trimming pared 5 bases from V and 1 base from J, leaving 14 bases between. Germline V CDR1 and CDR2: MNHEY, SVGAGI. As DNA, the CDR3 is TGTGCCAGCAGTACCCCAGGGCCTTCGAACACTGAAGCTTTCTTT. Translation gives CASSTPGPSNTEAFF.

CDR3 sequence reads: CARGGPQHF. CDR3 coding DNA: TGTGCCAGGGGGGGGCCCCAGCATTTT. The gene calls are TRBV7-3 and TRBJ1-5; the D gene is possibly TRBD1 (5 bases). There are 9 residues in the CDR3. Looked up from germline, CDR1 is SGHTA and CDR2 is FQGTGA. V shed 9 bases and J shed 9 bases, with 6 bases lying between them.

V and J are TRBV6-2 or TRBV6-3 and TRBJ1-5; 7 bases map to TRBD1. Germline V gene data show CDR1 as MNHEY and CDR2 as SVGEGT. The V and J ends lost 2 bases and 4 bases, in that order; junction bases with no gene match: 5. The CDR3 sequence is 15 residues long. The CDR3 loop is CASSYDRAINQPQHF. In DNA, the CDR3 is TGTGCCAGCAGTTACGACAGGGCTATTAATCAGCCCCAGCATTTT.

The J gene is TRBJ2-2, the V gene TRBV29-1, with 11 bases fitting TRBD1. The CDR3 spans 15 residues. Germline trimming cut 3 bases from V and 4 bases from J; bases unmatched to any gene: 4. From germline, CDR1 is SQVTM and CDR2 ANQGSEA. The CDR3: CSVEVGQGGTGELFF. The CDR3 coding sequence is TGCAGCGTTGAGGTGGGACAGGGGGGCACCGGGGAGCTGTTTTTT.

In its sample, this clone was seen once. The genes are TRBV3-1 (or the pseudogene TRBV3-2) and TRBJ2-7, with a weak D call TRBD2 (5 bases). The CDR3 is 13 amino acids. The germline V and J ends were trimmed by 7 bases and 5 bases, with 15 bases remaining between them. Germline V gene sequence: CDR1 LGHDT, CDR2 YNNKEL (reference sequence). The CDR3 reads CASTPTGINEQYF. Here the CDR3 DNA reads TGTGCCAGCACCCCGACGGGGATCAACGAGCAGTACTTC.

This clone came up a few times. DNA of the CDR3: TGTGCCAGCAGCGGAGGACTAGCACCTGAGCAGTTCTTC. Residues: CASSGGLAPEQFF. The chain recombines TRBV9 with TRBJ2-1; 8 bases line up with TRBD2. The CDR3 length is 13 residues. Germline values: CDR1 SGDLS, CDR2 YYNGEE. After removal of 3 bases from V and 9 bases from J, the junction contained 5 bases not matched to a gene.

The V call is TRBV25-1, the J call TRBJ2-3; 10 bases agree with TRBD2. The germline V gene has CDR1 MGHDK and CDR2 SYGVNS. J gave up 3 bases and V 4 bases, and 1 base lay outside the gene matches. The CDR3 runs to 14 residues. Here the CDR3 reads CASSALAGTDTQYF. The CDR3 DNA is TGTGCCAGCAGTGCACTAGCGGGGACAGATACGCAGTATTTT.

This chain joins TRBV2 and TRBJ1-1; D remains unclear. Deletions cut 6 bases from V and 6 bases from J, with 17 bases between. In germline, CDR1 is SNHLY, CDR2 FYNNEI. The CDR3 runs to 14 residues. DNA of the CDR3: TGTGCCAGCAGCCTCGAGGCCTGGAGCGCTGAAGCTTTCTTT. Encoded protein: CASSLEAWSAEAFF.

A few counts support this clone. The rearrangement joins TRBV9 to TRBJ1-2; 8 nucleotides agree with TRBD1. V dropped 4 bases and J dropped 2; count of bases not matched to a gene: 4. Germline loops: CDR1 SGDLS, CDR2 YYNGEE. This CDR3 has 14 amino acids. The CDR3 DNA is TGTGCCAGCAGCTCGGGACAGGCGAACTATGGCTACACCTTC. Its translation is CASSSGQANYGYTF.

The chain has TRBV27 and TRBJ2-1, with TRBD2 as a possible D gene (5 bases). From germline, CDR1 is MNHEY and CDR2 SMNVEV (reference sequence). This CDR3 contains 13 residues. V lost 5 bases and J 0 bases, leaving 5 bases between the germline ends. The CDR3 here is CASSGSSYNEQFF. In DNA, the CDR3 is TGTGCCAGCAGTGGGAGCTCCTACAATGAGCAGTTCTTC.

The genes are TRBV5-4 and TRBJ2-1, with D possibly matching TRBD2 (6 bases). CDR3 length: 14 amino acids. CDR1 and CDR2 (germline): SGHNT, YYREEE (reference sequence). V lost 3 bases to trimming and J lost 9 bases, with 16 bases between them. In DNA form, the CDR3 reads TGTGCCAGCAGCTCAAGCGGGCTGGCGGGTGAGCAGTTCTTC. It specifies CASSSSGLAGEQFF.

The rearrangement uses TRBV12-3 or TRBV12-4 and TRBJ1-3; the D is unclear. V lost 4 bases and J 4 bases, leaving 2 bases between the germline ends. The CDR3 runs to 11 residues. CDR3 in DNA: TGTGCCAGCAGTTCGGGAAACACCATATATTTT. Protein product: CASSSGNTIYF.

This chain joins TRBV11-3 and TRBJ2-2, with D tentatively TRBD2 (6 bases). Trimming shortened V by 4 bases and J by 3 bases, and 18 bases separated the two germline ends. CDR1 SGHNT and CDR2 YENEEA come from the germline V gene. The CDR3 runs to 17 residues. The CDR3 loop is CASSSVRDGGYTGELFF. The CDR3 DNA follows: TGTGCCAGCAGCTCGGTCCGGGACGGGGGATACACCGGGGAGCTGTTTTTT.

DNA for the CDR3: TGTGCCAGCTCACCTACTAGCGGGAGGTCTTTGGAGCAGTACGTC. Translation gives CASSPTSGRSLEQYV. This chain uses TRBV18 with TRBJ2-7; TRBD2 matches at 12 bases. The V gene's germline CDR1 is KGHSH and CDR2 LQKENI. The V gene end was trimmed by 3 bases and the J gene end by 7 bases; junction bases not matched to a gene: 7. The CDR3 covers 15 residues.

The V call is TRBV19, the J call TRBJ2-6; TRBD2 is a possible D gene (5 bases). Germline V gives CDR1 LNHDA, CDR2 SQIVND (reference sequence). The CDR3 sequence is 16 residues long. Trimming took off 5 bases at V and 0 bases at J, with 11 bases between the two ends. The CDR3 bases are TGTGCCAGTAGTCGTTCGGGAAACTCTGGGGCCAACGTCCTGACTTTC. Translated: CASSRSGNSGANVLTF.

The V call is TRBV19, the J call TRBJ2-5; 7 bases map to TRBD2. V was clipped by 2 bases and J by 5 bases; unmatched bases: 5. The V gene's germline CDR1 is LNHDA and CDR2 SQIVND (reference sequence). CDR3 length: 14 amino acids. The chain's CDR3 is CASSIKGGVETQYF. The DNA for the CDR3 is TGTGCCAGTAGTATAAAGGGAGGGGTGGAGACCCAGTACTTC.

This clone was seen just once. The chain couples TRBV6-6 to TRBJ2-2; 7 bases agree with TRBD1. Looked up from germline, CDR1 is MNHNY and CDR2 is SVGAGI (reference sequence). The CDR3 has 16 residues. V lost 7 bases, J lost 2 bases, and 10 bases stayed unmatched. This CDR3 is CASTPQGKTNTGELFF. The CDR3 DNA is TGTGCCAGCACCCCACAGGGGAAGACCAACACCGGGGAGCTGTTTTTT.

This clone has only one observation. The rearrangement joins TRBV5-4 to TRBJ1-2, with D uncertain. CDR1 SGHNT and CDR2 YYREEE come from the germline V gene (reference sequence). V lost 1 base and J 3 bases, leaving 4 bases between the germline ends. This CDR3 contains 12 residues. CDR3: CASSLPDYGYTF. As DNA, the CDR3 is TGTGCCAGCAGCTTGCCAGACTATGGCTACACCTTC.